This T cell receptor beta chain was sequenced during a study of cytomegalovirus exposure and HLA in healthy donors. Primers for the PCR totalled 60 Vbeta and 13 Jbeta. The assay was immunoSEQ multiplex PCR, and TCRdb's table has in-frame clones only and misses some. The sample contains over 250,000 clones, under 80% of which appear only once. General study points: A later analysis reportedly found fewer N-insertions in an Asian-associated ancestry cluster than the roughly 730-donor mean. In vitro testing confirmed a few CMV-associated chains as specific for CMV antigens.

At collection, donors were nominally healthy, but unrecorded immune exposures were probable. This clone turned up a few times. What it binds is unknown. The germline gives CDR1 SGDLS, CDR2 YYNGEE. The CDR3 length is 15 residues. V lost 0 bases and J 6 bases, leaving 13 bases between the germline ends. Sequenced input: PBMCs. The TCR originated in a female donor in good health and CMV-seronegative. This chain uses TRBV9 with TRBJ2-1; possible D gene TRBD1, 6 bases. CDR3 in DNA: TGTGCCAGCAGCGTAGACAGGGCCTCAAGCAATGAGCAGTTCTTC. It specifies CASSVDRASSNEQFF.